This T cell receptor beta chain was sequenced in a study of breast tumors, draining lymph nodes, adjacent tissues. Whole-study results and caveats: Tumor TCR diversity was below lymph nodes but above nontumor tissue. That most tumor T cells come from lymph nodes remained unproven.

This clonotype has at least ten counts. Its antigen is unidentified. Breast cancer patients provided tissue from their axillary draining lymph nodes. TCRdb redid the calling of the multiplex PCR reads with MiXCR, one entry per CDR3 protein. The table shows roughly 110,000 distinct CDR3 sequences, with more than 30% occurring only once. Sequenced sample: axillary lymph node tissue. The clonotype originates from a female donor with breast cancer. Some clones in this sample may be carry-over from other donors' samples.

The CDR3 DNA reads as TGTGCCAGCAGTTATTCGACAGGGGCCGGAGCTAACTATGGCTACACCTTC. Translating it yields CASSYSTGAGANYGYTF. This chain links TRBV27 with TRBJ1-2, with 8 bases aligning to TRBD1. CDR1 MNHEY and CDR2 SMNVEV come from the germline V gene (reference sequence). The ends lost 4 bases at V and 0 bases at J; junction bases unmatched: 10. The CDR3 is made up of 17 amino acids.